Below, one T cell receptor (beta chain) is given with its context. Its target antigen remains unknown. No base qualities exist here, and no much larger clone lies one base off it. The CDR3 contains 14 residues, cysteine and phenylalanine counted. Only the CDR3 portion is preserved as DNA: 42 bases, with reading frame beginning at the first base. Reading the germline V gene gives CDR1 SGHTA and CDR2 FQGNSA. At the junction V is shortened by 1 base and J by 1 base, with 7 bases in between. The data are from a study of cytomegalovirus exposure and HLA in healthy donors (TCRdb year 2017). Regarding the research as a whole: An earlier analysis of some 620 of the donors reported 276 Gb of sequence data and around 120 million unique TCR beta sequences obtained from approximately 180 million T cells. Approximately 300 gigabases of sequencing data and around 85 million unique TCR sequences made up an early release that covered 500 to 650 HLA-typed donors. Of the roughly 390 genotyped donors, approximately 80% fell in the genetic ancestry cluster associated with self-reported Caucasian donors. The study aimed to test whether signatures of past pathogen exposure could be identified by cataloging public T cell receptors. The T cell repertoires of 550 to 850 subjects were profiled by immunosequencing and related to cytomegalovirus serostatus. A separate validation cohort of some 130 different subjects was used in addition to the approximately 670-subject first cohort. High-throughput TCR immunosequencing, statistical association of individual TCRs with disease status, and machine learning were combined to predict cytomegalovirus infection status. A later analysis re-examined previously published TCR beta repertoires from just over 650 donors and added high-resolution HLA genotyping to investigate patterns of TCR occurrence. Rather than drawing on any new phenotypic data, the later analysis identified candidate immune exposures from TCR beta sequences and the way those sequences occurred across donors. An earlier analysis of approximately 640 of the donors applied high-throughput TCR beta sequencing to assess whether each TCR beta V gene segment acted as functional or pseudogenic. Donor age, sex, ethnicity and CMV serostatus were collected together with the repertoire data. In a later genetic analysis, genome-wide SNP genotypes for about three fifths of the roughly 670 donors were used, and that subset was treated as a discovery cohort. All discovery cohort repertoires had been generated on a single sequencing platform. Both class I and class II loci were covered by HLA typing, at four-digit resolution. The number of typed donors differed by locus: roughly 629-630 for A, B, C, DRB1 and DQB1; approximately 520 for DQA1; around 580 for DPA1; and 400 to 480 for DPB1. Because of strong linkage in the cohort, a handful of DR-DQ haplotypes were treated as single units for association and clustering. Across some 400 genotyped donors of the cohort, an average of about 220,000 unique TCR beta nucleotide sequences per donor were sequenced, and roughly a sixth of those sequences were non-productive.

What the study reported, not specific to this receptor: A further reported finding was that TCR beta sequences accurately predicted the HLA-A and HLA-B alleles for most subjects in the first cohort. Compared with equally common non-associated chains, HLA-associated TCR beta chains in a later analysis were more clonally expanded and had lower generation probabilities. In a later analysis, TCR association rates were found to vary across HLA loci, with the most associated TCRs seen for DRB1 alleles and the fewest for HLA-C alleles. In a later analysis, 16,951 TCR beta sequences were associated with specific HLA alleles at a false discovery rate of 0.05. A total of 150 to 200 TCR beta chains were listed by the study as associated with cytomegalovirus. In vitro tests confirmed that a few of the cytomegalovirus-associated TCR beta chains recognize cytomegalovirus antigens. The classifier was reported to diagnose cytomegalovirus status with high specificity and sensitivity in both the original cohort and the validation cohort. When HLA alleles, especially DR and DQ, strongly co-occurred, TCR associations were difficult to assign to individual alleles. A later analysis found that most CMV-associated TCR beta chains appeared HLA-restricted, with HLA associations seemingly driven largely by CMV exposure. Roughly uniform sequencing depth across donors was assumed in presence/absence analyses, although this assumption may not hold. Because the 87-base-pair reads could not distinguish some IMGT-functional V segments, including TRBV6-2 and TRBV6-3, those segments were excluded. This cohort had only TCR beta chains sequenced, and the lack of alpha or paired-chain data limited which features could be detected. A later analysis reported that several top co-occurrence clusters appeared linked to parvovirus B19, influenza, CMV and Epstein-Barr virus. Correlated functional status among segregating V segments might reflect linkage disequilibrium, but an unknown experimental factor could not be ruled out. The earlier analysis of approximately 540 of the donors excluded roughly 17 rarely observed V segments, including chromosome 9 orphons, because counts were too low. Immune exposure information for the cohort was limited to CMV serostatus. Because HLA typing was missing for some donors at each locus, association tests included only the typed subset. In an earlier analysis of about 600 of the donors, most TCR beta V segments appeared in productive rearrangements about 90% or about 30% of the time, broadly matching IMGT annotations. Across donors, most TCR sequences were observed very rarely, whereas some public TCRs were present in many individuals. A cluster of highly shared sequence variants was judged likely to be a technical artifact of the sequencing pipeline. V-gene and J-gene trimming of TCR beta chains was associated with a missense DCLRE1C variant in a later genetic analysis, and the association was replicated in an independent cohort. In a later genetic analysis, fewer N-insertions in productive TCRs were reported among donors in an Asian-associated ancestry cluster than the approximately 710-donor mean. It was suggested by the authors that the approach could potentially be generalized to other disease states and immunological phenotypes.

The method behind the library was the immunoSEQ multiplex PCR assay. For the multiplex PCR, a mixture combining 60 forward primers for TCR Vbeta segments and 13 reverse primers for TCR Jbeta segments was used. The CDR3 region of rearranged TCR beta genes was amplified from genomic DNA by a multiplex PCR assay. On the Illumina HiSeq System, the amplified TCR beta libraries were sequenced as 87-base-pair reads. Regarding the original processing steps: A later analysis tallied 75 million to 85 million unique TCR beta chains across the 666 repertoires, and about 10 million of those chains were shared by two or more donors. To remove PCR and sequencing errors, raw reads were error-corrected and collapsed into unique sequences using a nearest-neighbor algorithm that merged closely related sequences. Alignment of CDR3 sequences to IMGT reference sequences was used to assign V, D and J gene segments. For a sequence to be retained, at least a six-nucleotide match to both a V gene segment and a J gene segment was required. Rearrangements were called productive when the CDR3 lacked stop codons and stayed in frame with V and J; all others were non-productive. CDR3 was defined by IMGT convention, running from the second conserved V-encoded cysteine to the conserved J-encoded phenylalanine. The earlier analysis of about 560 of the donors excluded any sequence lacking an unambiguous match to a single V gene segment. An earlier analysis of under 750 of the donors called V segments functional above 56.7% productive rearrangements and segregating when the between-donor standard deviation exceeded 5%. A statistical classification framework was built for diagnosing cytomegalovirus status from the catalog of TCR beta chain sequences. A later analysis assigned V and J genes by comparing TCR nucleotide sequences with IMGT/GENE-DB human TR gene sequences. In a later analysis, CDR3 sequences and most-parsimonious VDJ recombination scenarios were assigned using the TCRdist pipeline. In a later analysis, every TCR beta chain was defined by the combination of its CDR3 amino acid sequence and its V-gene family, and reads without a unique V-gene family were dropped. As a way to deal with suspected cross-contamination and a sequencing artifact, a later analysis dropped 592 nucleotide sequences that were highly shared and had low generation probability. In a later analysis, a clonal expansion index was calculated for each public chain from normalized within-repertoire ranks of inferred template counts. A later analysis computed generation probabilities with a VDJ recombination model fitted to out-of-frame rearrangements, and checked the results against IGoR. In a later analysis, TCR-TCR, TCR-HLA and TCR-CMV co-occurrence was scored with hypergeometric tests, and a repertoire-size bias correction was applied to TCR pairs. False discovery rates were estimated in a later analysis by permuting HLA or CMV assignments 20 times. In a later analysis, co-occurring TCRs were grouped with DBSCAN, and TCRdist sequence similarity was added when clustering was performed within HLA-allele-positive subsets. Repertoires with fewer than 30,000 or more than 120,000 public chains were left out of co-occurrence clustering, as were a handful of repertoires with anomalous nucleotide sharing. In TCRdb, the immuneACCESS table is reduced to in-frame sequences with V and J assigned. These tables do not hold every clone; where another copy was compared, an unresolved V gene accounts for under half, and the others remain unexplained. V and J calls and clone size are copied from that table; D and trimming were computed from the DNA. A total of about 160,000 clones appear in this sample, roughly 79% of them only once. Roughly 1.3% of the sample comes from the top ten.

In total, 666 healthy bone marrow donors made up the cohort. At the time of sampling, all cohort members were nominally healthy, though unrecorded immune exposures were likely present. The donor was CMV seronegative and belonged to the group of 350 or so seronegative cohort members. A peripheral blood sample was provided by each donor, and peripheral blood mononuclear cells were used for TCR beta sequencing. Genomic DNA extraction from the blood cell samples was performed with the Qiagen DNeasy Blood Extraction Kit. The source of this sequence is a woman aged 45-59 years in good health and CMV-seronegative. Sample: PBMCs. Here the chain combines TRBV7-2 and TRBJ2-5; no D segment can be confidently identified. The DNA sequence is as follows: TGTGCCAGCAGCTTAGACTGGTCCCAAGAGACCCAGTACTTC. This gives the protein CASSLDWSQETQYF.